The entry that follows covers one TCR beta chain sequence. The data belong to a study of blood T cell repertoires in COVID-19. On the study more broadly: Samples representing acute and convalescent COVID-19 were sourced from the United States, Italy and Spain.

Only in-frame clones appear in the TCRdb table, and some are missing; sequencing was by immunoSEQ multiplex PCR. In the table there are about 160,000 clones, approximately 87% of which are singletons. Trimming cost V 0 bases and J 6 bases, with 17 bases left between them. CDR1 MNHEY and CDR2 SVGAGI come from the germline V gene. The CDR3 extends over 16 amino acids. V usage is TRBV6-5 and J usage is TRBJ1-1; D not certain. Specimen: peripheral blood. The origin of this receptor is a woman aged 70 to 79 with COVID-19, enrolled during active disease. The chain's CDR3 is CASSYSTRGRRSEAFF. CDR3 bases: TGTGCCAGCAGTTACTCCACCCGCGGGCGACGCTCTGAAGCTTTCTTT.